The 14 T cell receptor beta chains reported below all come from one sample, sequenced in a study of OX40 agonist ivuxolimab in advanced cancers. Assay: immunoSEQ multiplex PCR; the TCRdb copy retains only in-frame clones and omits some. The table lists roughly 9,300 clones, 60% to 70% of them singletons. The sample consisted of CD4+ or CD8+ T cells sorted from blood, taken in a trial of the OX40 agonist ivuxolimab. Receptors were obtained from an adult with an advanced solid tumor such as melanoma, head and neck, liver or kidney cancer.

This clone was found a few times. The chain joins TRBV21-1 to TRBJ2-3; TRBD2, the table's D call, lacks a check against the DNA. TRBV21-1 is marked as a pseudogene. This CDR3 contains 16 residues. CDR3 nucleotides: TGTGCCAGCAGCAAATGGAGGAGTAGGAGCACAGATACGCAGTATTTT. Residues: CASSKWRSRSTDTQYF.

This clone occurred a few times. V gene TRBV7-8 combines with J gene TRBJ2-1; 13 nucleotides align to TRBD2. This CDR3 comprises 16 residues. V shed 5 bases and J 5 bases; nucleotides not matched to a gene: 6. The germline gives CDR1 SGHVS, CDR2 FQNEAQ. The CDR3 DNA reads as TGTGCCAGCAGCGTGACTAGCGGGAGGTTGGACAATGAGCAGTTCTTC. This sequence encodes CASSVTSGRLDNEQFF.

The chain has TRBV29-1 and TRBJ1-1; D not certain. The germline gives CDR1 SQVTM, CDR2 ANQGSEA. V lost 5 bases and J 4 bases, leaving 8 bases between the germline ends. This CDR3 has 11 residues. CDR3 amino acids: CSVPKSTEAFF. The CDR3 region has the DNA TGCAGCGTTCCGAAAAGCACTGAAGCTTTCTTT. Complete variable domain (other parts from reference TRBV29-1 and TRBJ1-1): SAVISQKPSRDICQRGTSLTIQCQVDSQVTMMFWYRQQPGQSLTLIATANQGSEATYESGFVIDKFPISRPNLTFSTLTVSNMSPEDSSIYLCSVPKSTEAFFGQGTRLTVV.

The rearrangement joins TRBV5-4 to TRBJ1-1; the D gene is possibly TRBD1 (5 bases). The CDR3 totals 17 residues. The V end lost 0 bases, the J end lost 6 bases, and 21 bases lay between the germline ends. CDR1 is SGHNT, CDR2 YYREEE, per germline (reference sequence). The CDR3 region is CASSLGGRRVAKAEAFF. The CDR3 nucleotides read TGTGCCAGCAGCTTGGGGGGCAGGAGGGTCGCGAAGGCTGAAGCTTTCTTT.

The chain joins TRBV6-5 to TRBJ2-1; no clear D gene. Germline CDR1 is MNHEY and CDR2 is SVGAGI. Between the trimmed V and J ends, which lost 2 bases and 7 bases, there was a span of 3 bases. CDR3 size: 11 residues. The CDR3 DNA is TGTGCCAGCAGTTACGAGAATGAGCAGTTCTTC. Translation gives CASSYENEQFF.

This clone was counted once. The CDR3: CASVRGPSGNTEAFF. The CDR3 region has the DNA TGTGCCAGCGTGAGGGGGCCTTCCGGGAACACTGAAGCTTTCTTT. The chain links TRBV2 to TRBJ1-1, with 7 bases fitting TRBD1. After removal of 8 bases from V and 1 base from J, the junction contained 10 bases not matched to a gene. The CDR3 totals 15 residues. Germline lookup yields CDR1 SNHLY and CDR2 FYNNEI.

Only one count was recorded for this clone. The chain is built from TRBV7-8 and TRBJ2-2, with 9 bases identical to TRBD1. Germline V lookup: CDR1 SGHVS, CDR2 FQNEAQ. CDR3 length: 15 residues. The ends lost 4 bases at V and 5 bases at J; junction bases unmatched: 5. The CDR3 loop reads CASSSRTGVTGELFF. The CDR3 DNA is TGTGCCAGCAGCTCCCGGACAGGGGTGACCGGGGAGCTGTTTTTT.

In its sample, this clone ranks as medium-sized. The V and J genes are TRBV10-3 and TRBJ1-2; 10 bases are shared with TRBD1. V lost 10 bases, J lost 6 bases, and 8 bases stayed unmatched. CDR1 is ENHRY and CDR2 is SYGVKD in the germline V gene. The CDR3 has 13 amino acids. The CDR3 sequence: CATLRQGAHGYTF. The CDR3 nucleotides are TGTGCCACCTTAAGACAGGGGGCCCATGGCTACACCTTC.

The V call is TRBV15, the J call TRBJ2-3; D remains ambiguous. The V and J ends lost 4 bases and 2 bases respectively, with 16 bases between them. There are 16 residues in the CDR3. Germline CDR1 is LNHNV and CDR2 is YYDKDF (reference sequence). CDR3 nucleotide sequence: TGTGCCACCAGCAAAGGACGCAGTCAAACCACAGATACGCAGTATTTT. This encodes CATSKGRSQTTDTQYF.

CDR3 residues: CASSRGLAREQYF. CDR3 coding DNA: TGTGCCAGTAGTAGGGGTCTAGCCCGCGAGCAGTACTTC. The rearrangement links TRBV19 to TRBJ2-7; the D gene is possibly TRBD2 (5 bases). V was pared by 4 bases and J by 6 bases, with 13 bases between. Germline lookup yields CDR1 LNHDA and CDR2 SQIVND (reference sequence). This CDR3 is built from 13 residues.

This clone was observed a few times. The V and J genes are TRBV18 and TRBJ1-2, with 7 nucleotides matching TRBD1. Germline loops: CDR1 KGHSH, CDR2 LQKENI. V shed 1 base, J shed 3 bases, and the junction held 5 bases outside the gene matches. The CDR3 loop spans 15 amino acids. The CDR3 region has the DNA TGTGCCAGCTCACCACAGGGGGCCGGGGACTATGGCTACACCTTC. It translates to CASSPQGAGDYGYTF.

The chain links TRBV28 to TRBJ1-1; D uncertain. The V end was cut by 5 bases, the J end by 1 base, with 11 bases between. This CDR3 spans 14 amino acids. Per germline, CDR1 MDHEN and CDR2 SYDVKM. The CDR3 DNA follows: TGTGCCAGCAGTCCTTCAACAGAGAACACTGAAGCTTTCTTT. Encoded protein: CASSPSTENTEAFF.

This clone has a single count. CDR3 sequence reads: CASSPDSFNQPQHF. In nucleotides, the CDR3 is TGTGCCAGCAGCCCGGACAGCTTCAATCAGCCCCAGCATTTT. The chain couples TRBV7-9 to TRBJ1-5, with D tentatively TRBD1 (6 bases). The germline V and J ends were trimmed by 5 bases and 3 bases, with 11 bases remaining between them. The CDR3 is 14 residues long. Germline CDR1 SEHNR, CDR2 FQNEAQ (reference sequence).

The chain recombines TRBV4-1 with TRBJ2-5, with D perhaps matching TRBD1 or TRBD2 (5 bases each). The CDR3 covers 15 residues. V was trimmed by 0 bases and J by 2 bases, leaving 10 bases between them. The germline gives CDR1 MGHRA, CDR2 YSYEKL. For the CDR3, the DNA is TGCGCCAGCAGCCAAGAGCAGGGAGAACAAGAGACCCAGTACTTC. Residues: CASSQEQGEQETQYF.